This is a list of T cell receptor beta chains from one sample in a study of T-cell memory formation after mild COVID-19. Using its own MiXCR run on the 5' RACE reads, TCRdb lists one record per CDR3 protein. This sample carries about 47,000 distinct CDR3 sequences, more than 9% of them seen once, and the ten largest clones take 12%. The sequenced sample consisted of PBMCs or a T cell subset sorted from them (not recorded which). All receptors derive from an adult woman who had mild COVID-19 (a few samples of this study predate the infection). Cell type and time point are not known. The CDR3 runs from the conserved cysteine through the conserved F or W. The order of the fields is CDR3 length, clone size, J gene, V gene, D gene, CDR3 DNA, CDR3 protein. D genes are given only for firm matches. Clone size is given for some rows only: seen once, a few or many times, or a class if the clone is expanded.

>13|NA|TRBJ2-2|TRBV5-1|NA
TGCGCCAGCAGCTTGGAGTGGGTCGGGGAGCTGTTTTTT
CASSLEWVGELFF
>16|NA|TRBJ2-7|TRBV18|NA
TGTGCCAGCTCACCACTGGGCGGGAAGAGCTCCTACGAGCAGTACTTC
CASSPLGGKSSYEQYF
>14|NA|TRBJ1-4|TRBV5-1|NA
TGCGCCAGCAGCTCGGACGGGCGAATTGAAAAACTGTTTTTT
CASSSDGRIEKLFF
>18|few|TRBJ1-1|TRBV20-1|NA
TGCAGTGCTAGAGACGCGTCCCTCCCCGGCAGGGGAGGATCCGGAGCTTTCTTT
CSARDASLPGRGGSGAFF
>17|few|TRBJ2-2|TRBV7-2|NA
TGTGCCAGCAGCTTCCCCCCCGGGCAGCGGTCCACCGGGGAGCTGTTTTTT
CASSFPPGQRSTGELFF
>15|NA|TRBJ2-4|TRBV20-1|TRBD2
TGCAGTGCTCCTCTAGCGGGTAACACCAAAAACATTCAGTACTTC
CSAPLAGNTKNIQYF
>15|many|TRBJ2-7|TRBV7-8|TRBD2
TGTGCCAGCAGCTTAGAGCTAGCGGGACTCCACGAGCAGTACTTC
CASSLELAGLHEQYF
>15|NA|TRBJ2-2|TRBV15|TRBD1
TGTGCCACCAGCAGGGACAGGGAATACACCGGGGAGCTGTTTTTT
CATSRDREYTGELFF
>16|few|TRBJ1-5|TRBV15|TRBD1
TGTGCCACCAGCAGAGGACAAGGACAGGGAGATCAGCCCCAGCATTTT
CATSRGQGQGDQPQHF
>18|few|TRBJ2-3|TRBV20-1|TRBD2
TGCAGTGCTAGCGGGACTAGCGGACCGAGTATGAGCACAGATACGCAGTATTTT
CSASGTSGPSMSTDTQYF
>15|many|TRBJ1-5|TRBV12-3/TRBV12-4|NA
TGTGCCAGCAGCCTCTTCGACAGTTCCTATCAGCCCCAGCATTTT
CASSLFDSSYQPQHF
>16|few|TRBJ2-3|TRBV9|NA
TGTGCCAGCAGCCCCCAGGGGACACCTGGCACAGATACGCAGTATTTT
CASSPQGTPGTDTQYF
>13|many|TRBJ1-1|TRBV7-3|NA
TGTGCCAGCACACTCCAGAGGGAGACTGAAGCTTTCTTT
CASTLQRETEAFF
>15|NA|TRBJ1-6|TRBV5-6|TRBD1
TGTGCCAGCAGCCCGTGGGACAGGGATAATTCACCCCTCCACTTT
CASSPWDRDNSPLHF
>13|NA|TRBJ1-2|TRBV5-6|NA
TGTGCCAGCAGCTTGGACAGGGTCTATGGCTACACCTTC
CASSLDRVYGYTF
>16|few|TRBJ2-3|TRBV24-1|NA
TGTGCCACCAGTGACCCGGACTCAAAACCCATAGATACGCAGTATTTT
CATSDPDSKPIDTQYF
>14|many|TRBJ2-5|TRBV10-3|NA
TGTGCCATCAGTGAGGATTCTAGAGGGGGGCCCTTGTACTTC
CAISEDSRGGPLYF
>16|many|TRBJ2-4|TRBV6-6|NA
TGTGCCAGCAGTTACCCAAGTCAACTAGCCAAAAACATTCAGTACTTC
CASSYPSQLAKNIQYF
>14|many|TRBJ2-4|TRBV20-1|NA
TGCAGTGCAGGGGGGGGCACGGCCAAAAACATTCAGTACTTC
CSAGGGTAKNIQYF